The 22 T cell receptor beta chains below were found in one sample sequenced in a study of T cell responses to AZD1222 COVID-19 vaccine. The repertoire was sequenced with immunoSEQ multiplex PCR; TCRdb's copy has only in-frame clones and lacks some. Found here are roughly 100,000 clones, about 89% of them singletons; the top ten hold about 9%. This material consisted of peripheral blood, taken 28 days after the second AZD1222 dose. The receptors come from an adult who received the AZD1222 COVID-19 vaccine.

This clone was seen a handful of times. V usage is TRBV7-9 and J usage is TRBJ1-2, with 9 bases that match TRBD1. This CDR3 contains 16 residues. Germline V gene lookup returns CDR1 SEHNR and CDR2 FQNEAQ (reference sequence). J was trimmed by 4 bases and V by 6 bases; bases with no gene match: 12. This CDR3 reads CASSTPQQGAVYGYTF. CDR3 nucleotide sequence: TGTGCCAGCAGTACACCTCAACAGGGGGCGGTCTATGGCTACACCTTC.

CDR3 bases: TGTGCCAGCAGTTTAAGACAGGGGATCACTGAAGCTTTCTTT. Residues: CASSLRQGITEAFF. The rearrangement links TRBV27 to TRBJ1-1; 8 nucleotides match TRBD1. CDR1 is MNHEY, CDR2 SMNVEV, per germline (reference sequence). The CDR3 consists of 14 residues. The ends lost 2 bases at V and 4 bases at J; junction bases unmatched: 3.

The rearrangement uses TRBV6-4 and TRBJ1-5; D is undetermined. V lost 4 bases, J lost 2 bases, and 6 bases lay in between. CDR3 length: 13 residues. From germline, CDR1 is MRHNA and CDR2 SNTAGT. The CDR3 loop is CASSGGGNQPQHF. Written as DNA, the CDR3 is TGTGCCAGCAGTGGGGGTGGCAATCAGCCCCAGCATTTT.

The chain joins TRBV4-3 to TRBJ1-5; D perhaps matches TRBD1 (6 bases). The V and J ends lost 0 bases and 5 bases respectively, with 17 bases between them. CDR1 and CDR2 from the germline V gene are LGHNA and YSLEER. CDR3 length equals 17 residues. The DNA for the CDR3 is TGCGCCAGCAGCCAAGAAGCATCTCGGGGGGCCGATCAGCCCCAGCATTTT. Its translation is CASSQEASRGADQPQHF.

The chain couples TRBV19 to TRBJ1-5; 10 bases match TRBD1. Trimming removed 3 bases from V and 2 bases from J; junction bases left unmatched: 1. Per germline, CDR1 LNHDA and CDR2 SQIVND (reference sequence). The length of the CDR3 is 15 residues. CDR3 residues: CASSIGTGGNQPQHF. The CDR3 coding sequence is TGTGCCAGTAGTATTGGGACAGGGGGCAATCAGCCCCAGCATTTT.

V is TRBV7-2 and J is TRBJ2-1; no definite D call. Germline loops: CDR1 SGHTA, CDR2 FQGNSA. V was pared by 7 bases and J by 0 bases, with 13 bases between. CDR3 length: 15 amino acids. CDR3 sequence reads: CASTPLISSYNEQFF. The CDR3 DNA reads as TGTGCCAGCACCCCTCTCATTAGCTCCTACAATGAGCAGTTCTTC.

The genes are TRBV5-4 and TRBJ2-5; TRBD2 might be the D (5 bases). The CDR3 has 14 residues. V shed 4 bases and J shed 3 bases, with 13 bases lying between them. Germline V CDR1 and CDR2: SGHNT, YYREEE (reference sequence). The CDR3 sequence: CASSNAGREETQYF. The DNA for the CDR3 is TGTGCCAGCAGCAATGCCGGGCGGGAAGAGACCCAGTACTTC.

The rearrangement links TRBV7-8 to TRBJ1-4; D remains ambiguous. Per germline, CDR1 SGHVS and CDR2 FQNEAQ. The CDR3 extends over 15 amino acids. V shed 6 bases and J shed 0 bases, with 11 bases lying between them. CDR3 sequence: CASRAPGSTNEKLFF. The CDR3, as DNA: TGTGCCAGCAGGGCCCCTGGATCAACTAATGAAAAACTGTTTTTT. The full variable domain, in which reference TRBV7-8 and TRBJ1-4 provide the parts outside the CDR3, is GAGVSQSPRYKVAKRGQDVALRCDPISGHVSLFWYQQALGQGPEFLTYFQNEAQLDKSGLPSDRFFAERPEGSVSTLKIQRTQQEDSAVYLCASRAPGSTNEKLFFGSGTQLSVL.

This clone was counted only a few times. The chain couples TRBV2 to TRBJ1-1; unclear D gene. Trimming cost V 7 bases and J 4 bases, with 19 bases left between them. The CDR3 has 15 amino acids. The germline V gene encodes CDR1 SNHLY and CDR2 FYNNEI. The CDR3 DNA reads as TGTGCCAGCACCGGAAGTCGGGATCGCGCCACTGAAGCTTTCTTT. Translation gives CASTGSRDRATEAFF.

This sequence joins TRBV5-1 and TRBJ2-3; 8 nucleotides align to TRBD2. CDR1 SGHRS and CDR2 YFSETQ come from the germline V gene. V dropped 2 bases and J dropped 0; count of bases not matched to a gene: 2. This CDR3 is built from 15 residues. CDR3 in DNA: TGCGCCAGCAGCTTCACTAGCGGAAGCACAGATACGCAGTATTTT. It yields the protein CASSFTSGSTDTQYF.

The genes are TRBV19 and TRBJ1-3; 7 positions match TRBD1. The V and J ends lost 8 bases and 0 bases, in that order; junction bases with no gene match: 7. This CDR3 has 15 amino acids. Germline V gene lookup returns CDR1 LNHDA and CDR2 SQIVND (reference sequence). CDR3 sequence (DNA): TGTGCCAGTCAACAGGGGAAGGGCTCTGGAAACACCATATATTTT. The encoded protein is CASQQGKGSGNTIYF.

The rearrangement uses TRBV5-1 and TRBJ1-2; D might be TRBD1 (5 bases). This CDR3 spans 15 amino acids. V dropped 3 bases and J dropped 5 bases, with 17 bases sitting between them. Germline assignment: CDR1 SGHRS and CDR2 YFSETQ. Here the CDR3 reads CASSSAGTLDYGYTF. CDR3 nucleotides: TGCGCCAGCAGCTCTGCCGGGACTCTGGATTATGGCTACACCTTC.

A remark on this clone: In the same sample, other DNA sequences code for this CDR3. The chain recombines TRBV12-3 or TRBV12-4 with TRBJ1-5; 9 bases are a match to TRBD1. J gave up 4 bases and V 6 bases, and 1 base lay outside the gene matches. The CDR3 contains 13 residues. CDR3 amino acids: CASRGTGNQPQHF. DNA for the CDR3: TGTGCCAGCAGGGGGACAGGGAATCAGCCCCAGCATTTT.

The rearrangement links TRBV19 to TRBJ1-5; the match to TRBD1 covers 8 bases. Germline loops: CDR1 LNHDA, CDR2 SQIVND (reference sequence). This CDR3 has 13 amino acids. With 6 bases clipped from V and 7 bases from J, the junction kept 5 bases outside the gene matches. The DNA of the CDR3 is TGTGCCAGTAGCCCGGACAGGGAGCAGCCCCAGCATTTT. Translation: CASSPDREQPQHF.

The rearrangement uses TRBV7-9 and TRBJ2-7, with a possible D match to TRBD2 (6 bases). V dropped 0 bases and J dropped 3 bases, with 9 bases sitting between them. The length of the CDR3 is 14 residues. Germline V gives CDR1 SEHNR, CDR2 FQNEAQ (reference sequence). In DNA, the CDR3 is TGTGCCAGCAGCTTAGCCGCCGGGGGCTACGAGCAGTACTTC. This encodes CASSLAAGGYEQYF. The entire variable domain, with the rest obtained from reference TRBV7-9 and TRBJ2-7, is as follows: DTGVSQNPRHKITKRGQNVTFRCDPISEHNRLYWYRQTLGQGPEFLTYFQNEAQLEKSRLLSDRFSAERPKGSFSTLEIQRTEQGDSAMYLCASSLAAGGYEQYFGPGTRLTVT.

The rearrangement links TRBV19 to TRBJ2-2; 8 bases line up with TRBD2. V gave up 4 bases and J gave up 3 bases; unmatched junction bases: 7. Germline CDR1 is LNHDA and CDR2 is SQIVND (reference sequence). The CDR3 consists of 16 residues. Here the CDR3 reads CASSRTSGMDTGELFF. DNA for the CDR3: TGTGCCAGTAGTAGAACTAGCGGTATGGACACCGGGGAGCTGTTTTTT. The variable domain in full, with the rest retrieved from reference TRBV19 and TRBJ2-2, is DGGITQSPKYLFRKEGQNVTLSCEQNLNHDAMYWYRQDPGQGLRLIYYSQIVNDFQKGDIAEGYSVSREKKESFPLTVTSAQKNPTAFYLCASSRTSGMDTGELFFGEGSRLTVL.

The chain joins TRBV2 to TRBJ2-2; 7 positions match TRBD2. From germline, CDR1 is SNHLY and CDR2 FYNNEI. The CDR3 has 16 amino acids. V gave up 6 bases and J gave up 3 bases; unmatched junction bases: 10. The CDR3 loop reads CASSGWSGKDTGELFF. The CDR3 coding sequence is TGTGCCAGCAGCGGGTGGAGCGGGAAAGACACCGGGGAGCTGTTTTTT.

CDR3 region: CASRKGVENTIYF. The CDR3 nucleotides are TGTGCCAGCAGGAAAGGGGTGGAAAACACCATATATTTT. V and J are TRBV6-5 and TRBJ1-3; TRBD1 is a possible D gene (5 bases). The CDR3 loop spans 13 amino acids. Per the germline V gene, CDR1 is MNHEY and CDR2 is SVGAGI. V was shortened by 6 bases and J by 6 bases, with 12 bases between the two germline ends.

The rearrangement joins TRBV28 to TRBJ2-7; the match to TRBD2 covers 11 bases. The CDR3 consists of 14 residues. Per the germline V gene, CDR1 is MDHEN and CDR2 is SYDVKM. After removal of 7 bases from V and 6 bases from J, the junction contained 8 bases not matched to a gene. The chain's CDR3 is CASTWALAGAEQYF. CDR3 DNA sequence: TGTGCCAGCACGTGGGCACTAGCGGGAGCCGAGCAGTACTTC.

V gene TRBV5-1 combines with J gene TRBJ2-7, with 8 positions matching TRBD2. The germline V gene has CDR1 SGHRS and CDR2 YFSETQ. V lost 5 bases, J lost 4 bases, and 20 bases stayed unmatched. The length of the CDR3 is 18 residues. The CDR3 here is CASRFGFKRERSSYEQYF. The CDR3 DNA is TGCGCCAGCAGATTCGGGTTCAAGCGGGAGAGGAGCAGTTACGAGCAGTACTTC.

The chain combines TRBV18 with TRBJ1-1; no reliable D call. Germline assignment: CDR1 KGHSH and CDR2 LQKENI. Trimming took off 5 bases at V and 1 base at J, with 11 bases between the two ends. There are 14 residues in the CDR3. CDR3 sequence: CASSAPGPNTEAFF. In nucleotides, the CDR3 is TGTGCCAGCTCAGCGCCAGGACCGAACACTGAAGCTTTCTTT.

This clone was counted once. J is TRBJ1-2 and V is TRBV29-1; TRBD1 might be the D (5 bases). Trimming removed 3 bases at V and 5 bases at J, with 10 bases between. The germline gives CDR1 SQVTM, CDR2 ANQGSEA. The CDR3 has 12 amino acids. The CDR3 here is CSVEDTGYGYTF. The CDR3 DNA follows: TGCAGCGTTGAGGACACGGGGTATGGCTACACCTTC.